This TCR beta chain came from a study of T cell changes during pregnancy in multiple sclerosis. Trimming removed 4 bases at V and 5 bases at J, with 3 bases between. The CDR3 is 11 amino acids. Looked up from germline, CDR1 is SNHLY and CDR2 is FYNNEI. Clones were sequenced by immunoSEQ multiplex PCR, and TCRdb holds only the in-frame ones, with some missing. Of almost 40,000 clones in the sample, around 91% are singletons; the top ten hold under 0.75%. The sample consisted of CD4+ T cells from peripheral blood mononuclear cells, taken in the second trimester of pregnancy. The TCR comes from a female donor in good health, enrolled as a control in a pregnancy study. The genes are TRBV2 and TRBJ2-4; no firm D call. The CDR3 spells CASSAQNIQYF. CDR3 coding DNA: TGTGCCAGCAGTGCTCAAAACATTCAGTACTTC.